Only a few counts were recorded for the clone carrying this TCR beta chain. No antigen is known for it. These data belong to a study of CD8+ T cells in alopecia areata. Study-wide results and caveats: Besides other cells, scalp samples also yield sequences of resident alphabeta T cells from normal skin. Affected lesional scalp, above all in alopecia totalis/universalis, was more clonal than normal scalp.

Alopecia areata patients provided lesional scalp punch biopsies and peripheral blood, both collected for the study. Reverse transcription of extracted RNA yielded cDNA, which provided the sequencing template. Profiled with immunoSEQ multiplex PCR; TCRdb holds only in-frame clones, not every one. This table has roughly 200,000 clones, 63% appearing once. The V end lost 6 bases, the J end lost 2 bases, and 10 bases lay between the germline ends. The CDR3 runs 13 residues. CDR1 MGHDK and CDR2 SYGVNS come from the germline V gene. The clonotype originates from a human donor with alopecia areata. Sequences were derived from CD4+ T cells sorted from blood, sampled at week 0. This chain connects TRBV25-1 to TRBJ1-1; D call uncertain. CDR3 sequence (DNA): TGTGCCAGCAGCGCAAGAATTAACACTGAAGCTTTCTTT. Protein: CASSARINTEAFF.